The 19 T cell receptor beta chains listed next were all sequenced from one sample in a study of radiotherapy plus CTLA-4 blockade in lung cancer. Produced via immunoSEQ multiplex PCR; TCRdb's table is partial and in-frame only. The sample includes 75,000 to 80,000 clones, around nine tenths of them seen just once. Material: peripheral blood, obtained from a patient treated with radiotherapy plus ipilimumab. The receptors derive from a human donor with non-small cell lung cancer who had stable disease on radiotherapy plus ipilimumab.

The chain links TRBV4-2 to TRBJ1-4, with TRBD1 matching over 9 bases. Looked up from germline, CDR1 is LGHNA and CDR2 is YNFKEQ. CDR3 length: 15 residues. V was pared by 4 bases and J by 2 bases, with 2 bases of the junction left unmatched. The CDR3 is CASSPDRGTNEKLFF. Here the CDR3 DNA reads TGTGCCAGCAGCCCCGACAGGGGGACTAATGAAAAACTGTTTTTT.

The chain uses TRBV5-1 and TRBJ2-7; D is perhaps TRBD2 (6 bases). CDR1 SGHRS and CDR2 YFSETQ come from the germline V gene. The CDR3 contains 14 residues. V was clipped by 2 bases and J by 2 bases, with 11 bases between them. The CDR3 DNA is TGCGCCAGCAGCTTCGGGACTGGGACCTACGAGCAGTACTTC. This gives the protein CASSFGTGTYEQYF.

This clone occurred a few times. The V and J genes are TRBV6-5 and TRBJ1-5; D not resolved. Germline-derived CDR1 and CDR2 are MNHEY and SVGAGI. The V end was cut by 7 bases, the J end by 4 bases, with 11 bases between. CDR3 length equals 13 residues. The CDR3 reads CASKLTANQPQHF. CDR3 DNA sequence: TGTGCCAGCAAATTAACAGCAAATCAGCCCCAGCATTTT.

J is TRBJ2-5 and V is TRBV29-1, with 10 bases matching TRBD1. The J call could be wrong; TRBJ2-7 is a better fit for the DNA end. Germline loops: CDR1 SQVTM, CDR2 ANQGSEA. The CDR3 loop spans 15 amino acids. The CDR3 nucleotides read TGCAGCGTTGAATCCTCGGGACAGGGGTCCCGCGAGCAGTACTTC. This sequence encodes CSVESSGQGSREQYF.

This CDR3 is CASRPDRGRVDTQYF. CDR3 sequence (DNA): TGTGCCAGCAGACCAGACAGGGGGCGCGTAGATACGCAGTATTTT. The gene calls are TRBV2 and TRBJ2-3; 10 bases are shared with TRBD1. Germline CDR1 and CDR2: SNHLY and FYNNEI. The CDR3 is 15 residues long. Trimming at V came to 6 bases and at J to 5 bases, leaving 8 bases not matched to a gene.

V and J are TRBV11-2 and TRBJ1-2, with 8 bases fitting TRBD1. V lost 8 bases and J lost 7; bases outside the gene matches: 9. This CDR3 is built from 13 residues. CDR1 is SGHAT, CDR2 FQNNGV, per germline. The CDR3 nucleotides read TGTGCCAGCGCCGGGCAGGGGGCGAGTGGCTACACCTTC. It translates to CASAGQGASGYTF.

Comment on this clone: The identical CDR3 is also encoded by other nucleotide sequences in the sample. The genes are TRBV7-2 and TRBJ2-7; 10 positions agree with TRBD2. V was clipped by 6 bases and J by 0 bases; unmatched bases: 8. CDR3 length: 16 residues. Looked up from germline, CDR1 is SGHTA and CDR2 is FQGNSA. CDR3 sequence: CASSPRTSGRSYEQYF. Here the CDR3 DNA reads TGTGCCAGCAGTCCACGGACTAGCGGCCGCTCCTACGAGCAGTACTTC.

This clone was seen a handful of times. J is TRBJ2-7 and V is TRBV2; unclear D gene. From germline, CDR1 is SNHLY and CDR2 FYNNEI. Deletions cut 5 bases from V and 0 bases from J, with 5 bases between. The CDR3 contains 12 residues. The CDR3 here is CASSPLSYEQYF. The DNA for the CDR3 is TGTGCCAGCAGTCCTCTCTCCTACGAGCAGTACTTC.

The gene calls are TRBV10-3 and TRBJ2-3, with 15 bases fitting TRBD2. The CDR3 has 17 residues. V shed 2 bases and J 5 bases; nucleotides not matched to a gene: 5. Germline CDR1 ENHRY, CDR2 SYGVKD. As DNA, the CDR3 is TGTGCCATCAGTGAGGGACTAGCGGGGGGGCCTGGAGATACGCAGTATTTT. This sequence encodes CAISEGLAGGPGDTQYF.

The CDR3 region is CASSARWNGHDLFF. DNA for the CDR3: TGTGCCAGCAGTGCCCGGTGGAATGGCCATGATCTGTTCTTC. The V and J genes are TRBV27 and TRBJ2-1, with D unclear. This CDR3 is built from 14 residues. The germline V and J ends were trimmed by 5 bases and 15 bases, with 23 bases remaining between them. Germline V gene data show CDR1 as MNHEY and CDR2 as SMNVEV (reference sequence).

This clone has a handful of counts. V is TRBV7-9 and J is TRBJ2-7; 10 bases are a match to TRBD1. V gave up 5 bases and J gave up 4 bases; unmatched junction bases: 2. Germline V gene data show CDR1 as SEHNR and CDR2 as FQNEAQ (reference sequence). The CDR3 spans 13 residues. The CDR3 nucleotides are TGTGCCAGCAGCAGACAGGGGGCTTACGAGCAGTACTTC. Residues: CASSRQGAYEQYF.

The chain employs TRBV21-1 and TRBJ1-5. TRBV21-1 is a pseudogene. The CDR3 has 16 amino acids. CDR3 amino acids: CASSKVRGPSSEPQHF. CDR3 sequence (DNA): TGTGCCAGCAGCAAAGTAAGGGGACCGTCTAGCGAGCCCCAGCATTTT.

The CDR3 loop is CASSPLTSGRANEQFF. DNA of the CDR3: TGTGCCAGTAGTCCCCTGACTAGCGGGAGGGCAAATGAGCAGTTCTTC. The genes are TRBV19 and TRBJ2-1, with 14 bases lining up with TRBD2. The CDR3 runs to 16 residues. Germline lookup yields CDR1 LNHDA and CDR2 SQIVND (reference sequence). The ends lost 5 bases at V and 7 bases at J; junction bases unmatched: 7.

The V gene is TRBV6-4, the J gene TRBJ1-1; D is uncertain. Deletions cut 6 bases from V and 1 base from J, with 9 bases between. Per germline, CDR1 MRHNA and CDR2 SNTAGT. The CDR3 length is 13 residues. CDR3 loop: CASRSTGNTEAFF. CDR3 nucleotide sequence: TGTGCCAGCAGATCGACGGGGAACACTGAAGCTTTCTTT.

V gene TRBV5-4 combines with J gene TRBJ2-2; the D is unclear. V dropped 3 bases and J dropped 2 bases, with 2 bases sitting between them. Germline V gives CDR1 SGHNT, CDR2 YYREEE (reference sequence). This CDR3 has 12 amino acids. CDR3 region: CASSYNTGELFF. CDR3 nucleotide sequence: TGTGCCAGCAGCTATAACACCGGGGAGCTGTTTTTT.

The chain combines TRBV5-8 with TRBJ1-6; unclear D gene. The CDR3 is made up of 16 amino acids. Trimming left V 4 bases short and J 3 bases short, with 14 bases between. CDR1 and CDR2 from the germline V gene are SGHTS and YDEGEE. The CDR3 nucleotides are TGTGCCAGCAGCGTCGAGGCGGGGTACTATAATTCACCCCTCCACTTT. Protein product: CASSVEAGYYNSPLHF. Drawing the rest from reference TRBV5-8 and TRBJ1-6, the complete variable domain is EAGVTQSPTHLIKTRGQQATLRCSPISGHTSVYWYQQALGLGLQFLLWYDEGEERNRGNFPPRFSGRQFPNYSSELNVNALELEDSALYLCASSVEAGYYNSPLHFGNGTRLTVT.

The chain combines TRBV9 with TRBJ2-5; 12 nucleotides match TRBD1. The CDR3 runs to 16 residues. Germline V gene lookup returns CDR1 SGDLS and CDR2 YYNGEE. The J segment lost 3 bases and the V segment lost 4 bases, leaving 7 bases of the junction unmatched. This CDR3 reads CASSFRDRGLEETQYF. The CDR3 coding sequence is TGTGCCAGCAGCTTCCGGGACAGGGGGCTTGAAGAGACCCAGTACTTC.

The genes are TRBV19 and TRBJ2-7, with 7 bases that match TRBD2. V shed 3 bases and J 3 bases; nucleotides not matched to a gene: 5. Germline CDR1 is LNHDA and CDR2 is SQIVND (reference sequence). CDR3 length: 14 amino acids. The CDR3 region has the DNA TGTGCCAGTAGTATCGGGGGGTTCCGCTACGAGCAGTACTTC. Translated, it gives CASSIGGFRYEQYF.

The V gene is TRBV7-3, the J gene TRBJ2-1, with 10 bases identical to TRBD2. V shed 5 bases and J 8 bases; nucleotides not matched to a gene: 6. This CDR3 contains 14 residues. The germline gives CDR1 SGHTA, CDR2 FQGTGA. The CDR3 coding sequence is TGTGCCAGCAGCAGGAGCGGGGGGGCGGATGAGCAGTTCTTC. This sequence encodes CASSRSGGADEQFF.